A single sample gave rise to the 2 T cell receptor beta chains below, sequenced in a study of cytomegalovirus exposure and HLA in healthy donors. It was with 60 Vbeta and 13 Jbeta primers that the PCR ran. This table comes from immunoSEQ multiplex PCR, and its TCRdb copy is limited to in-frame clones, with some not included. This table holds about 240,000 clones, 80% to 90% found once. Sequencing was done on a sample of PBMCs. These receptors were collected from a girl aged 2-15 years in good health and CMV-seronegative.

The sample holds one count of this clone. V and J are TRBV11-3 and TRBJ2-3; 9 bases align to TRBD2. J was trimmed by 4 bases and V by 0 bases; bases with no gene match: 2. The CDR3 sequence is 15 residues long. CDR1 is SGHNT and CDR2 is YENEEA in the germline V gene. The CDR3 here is CASSLEAGGSDTQYF. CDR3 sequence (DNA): TGTGCCAGCAGCTTAGAGGCGGGAGGGTCAGATACGCAGTATTTT.

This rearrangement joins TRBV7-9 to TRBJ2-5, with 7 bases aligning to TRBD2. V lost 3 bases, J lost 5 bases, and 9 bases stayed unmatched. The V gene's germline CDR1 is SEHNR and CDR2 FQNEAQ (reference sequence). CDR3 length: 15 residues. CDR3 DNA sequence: TGTGCCAGCAGCTTGGTTACGGGGGGAAGTGAGACCCAGTACTTC. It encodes CASSLVTGGSETQYF.